One sample yielded the 14 T cell receptor beta chains listed below, sequenced in a study of shared clonotypes between healthy human individuals. Assay used: immunoSEQ multiplex PCR; TCRdb lists only in-frame clones, some missing. The sample has roughly 2 million clones, roughly 94% seen once; the top ten hold around 0.13%. The material sequenced was naive CD4+ T cells sorted from blood. Subset here: CD45RA+ positively selected. The receptors come from a man between 18 and 35 years old in good health.

The genes are TRBV6-6 and TRBJ1-6, with D unresolved. CDR1 MNHNY and CDR2 SVGAGI come from the germline V gene (reference sequence). This CDR3 is built from 13 residues. V lost 2 bases to trimming and J lost 7 bases, with 6 bases between them. DNA for the CDR3: TGTGCCAGCAGTTACGTGGCAAATTCACCCCTCCACTTT. Translating it yields CASSYVANSPLHF.

J is TRBJ2-5 and V is TRBV9, with 8 positions matching TRBD2. In germline, CDR1 is SGDLS, CDR2 YYNGEE. The CDR3 sequence is 13 residues long. Germline trimming cut 0 bases from V and 9 bases from J; bases unmatched to any gene: 4. In nucleotides, the CDR3 is TGTGCCAGCAGCGTAGACCTAGCGGGTTCCCAGTACTTC. Translation gives CASSVDLAGSQYF.

This rearrangement joins TRBV5-6 to TRBJ2-7; no reliable D call. CDR1 is SGHDT and CDR2 is YYEEEE in the germline V gene. Deletions cut 4 bases from V and 0 bases from J, with 17 bases between. This CDR3 region has 16 residues. Written as DNA, the CDR3 is TGTGCCAGCAGCGCCCGATGGACGACGAGCTCCTACGAGCAGTACTTC. Amino acids: CASSARWTTSSYEQYF.

This chain connects TRBV11-3 to TRBJ2-7; D remains ambiguous. This CDR3 contains 12 residues. Trimming stripped 5 bases from V and 0 bases from J, with 5 bases between. Looked up from germline, CDR1 is SGHNT and CDR2 is YENEEA. CDR3 sequence: CASSANSYEQYF. As DNA, the CDR3 is TGTGCCAGCAGCGCGAACTCCTACGAGCAGTACTTC.

The V gene is TRBV5-1, the J gene TRBJ2-3; D unresolved. Germline V gives CDR1 SGHRS, CDR2 YFSETQ. V was pared by 0 bases and J by 0 bases, with 8 bases between. This CDR3 region has 15 residues. CDR3 coding DNA: TGCGCCAGCAGCTTGGATGCGTCTAGCACAGATACGCAGTATTTT. Encoded protein: CASSLDASSTDTQYF.

As regards this clone: A much larger clone sits a single nucleotide away, making a read error possible. The same CDR3 can be traced to other DNA sequences in this sample. The rearrangement links TRBV18 to TRBJ2-7; D may be TRBD2 (6 bases). The germline V gene encodes CDR1 KGHSH and CDR2 LQKENI. V shed 4 bases and J shed 0 bases, with 7 bases lying between them. CDR3 length equals 13 residues. CDR3 region: CASSLGSSYEQYF. The DNA of the CDR3 is TGTGCCAGCTCACTCGGGAGCTCCTACGAGCAGTACTTC.

CDR3 nucleotide sequence: TGTGCCAGCTCACCAGGGACTACCAACAATGAGCAGTTCTTC. Protein: CASSPGTTNNEQFF. The rearrangement joins TRBV18 to TRBJ2-1; 7 bases fit TRBD2. CDR3 length: 14 residues. Germline CDR1 is KGHSH and CDR2 is LQKENI. The V and J ends lost 2 bases and 5 bases, in that order; junction bases with no gene match: 3.

A word on this clone: Other DNA sequences of this sample code for an identical CDR3. The CDR3 loop is CASSLGLAGSYEQYF. The CDR3 region has the DNA TGTGCCAGCAGCTTGGGCCTAGCGGGTTCCTACGAGCAGTACTTC. The chain recombines TRBV5-4 with TRBJ2-7; TRBD2 agrees at 8 bases. V trimming: 0 bases; J trimming: 1 base; junction bases outside the gene matches: 3. CDR1 SGHNT and CDR2 YYREEE come from the germline V gene (reference sequence). This CDR3 contains 15 residues. The variable domain in full, completed from reference TRBV5-4 and TRBJ2-7, reads ETGVTQSPTHLIKTRGQQVTLRCSSQSGHNTVSWYQQALGQGPQFIFQYYREEENGRGNFPPRFSGLQFPNYSSELNVNALELDDSALYLCASSLGLAGSYEQYFGPGTRLTVT.

The CDR3 spells CASSFGDIQETQYF. As DNA, the CDR3 is TGCGCCAGCAGCTTTGGGGACATCCAAGAGACCCAGTACTTC. The V gene is TRBV5-1, the J gene TRBJ2-5, with a weak D call TRBD1 (6 bases). CDR1 is SGHRS, CDR2 YFSETQ, per germline. This CDR3 is built from 14 residues. Deletions cut 2 bases from V and 1 base from J, with 9 bases between.

The chain couples TRBV7-2 to TRBJ1-4; D unresolved. The CDR3 runs to 16 residues. Trimming took 4 bases from V and 3 from J, leaving 15 bases between them. CDR1 and CDR2 from the germline V gene are SGHTA and FQGNSA. This chain's CDR3 is CASSSTPGAPNEKLFF. For the CDR3, the DNA is TGTGCCAGCAGCTCCACTCCGGGAGCGCCTAATGAAAAACTGTTTTTT.

This clone was seen once. The chain links TRBV2 to TRBJ2-1; possible D gene TRBD1, 6 bases. CDR1 SNHLY and CDR2 FYNNEI come from the germline V gene. Trimming cost V 3 bases and J 5 bases, with 8 bases left between them. The length of the CDR3 is 13 residues. Here the CDR3 reads CASSDQGNNEQFF. DNA for the CDR3: TGTGCCAGCAGTGACCAGGGGAACAATGAGCAGTTCTTC.

CDR3 nucleotides: TGCGCCAGCAGTCATACAGGGGGCGTATCCCTCCACTTT. This codes for CASSHTGGVSLHF. The V gene is TRBV5-1, the J gene TRBJ1-6; TRBD1 agrees at 9 bases. With 5 bases clipped from V and 14 bases from J, the junction kept 8 bases outside the gene matches. Germline CDR1 is SGHRS and CDR2 is YFSETQ. The CDR3 runs to 13 residues.

The rearrangement joins TRBV11-2 to TRBJ1-4; no clear D gene. Per the germline V gene, CDR1 is SGHAT and CDR2 is FQNNGV. The V and J ends lost 3 bases and 0 bases respectively, with 14 bases between them. This CDR3 has 17 residues. The CDR3 DNA reads TGTGCCAGCAGCTTTTACGGGAGAGGAGCAACTAATGAAAAACTGTTTTTT. Amino acids: CASSFYGRGATNEKLFF.

In its sample, this clone was seen once. One base away lies a much larger clone, so this may be a sequencing read error. Within the sample, other DNA sequences also encode this same CDR3. This chain connects TRBV10-3 to TRBJ1-6; perhaps TRBD1 as D (5 bases). This CDR3 contains 15 residues. Germline V gives CDR1 ENHRY, CDR2 SYGVKD. The CDR3 nucleotides are TGTGCCATCAGTGGGGGACCGGAGTATAACTCACCCCTCCACTTT. It is translated as CAISGGPEYNSPLHF.